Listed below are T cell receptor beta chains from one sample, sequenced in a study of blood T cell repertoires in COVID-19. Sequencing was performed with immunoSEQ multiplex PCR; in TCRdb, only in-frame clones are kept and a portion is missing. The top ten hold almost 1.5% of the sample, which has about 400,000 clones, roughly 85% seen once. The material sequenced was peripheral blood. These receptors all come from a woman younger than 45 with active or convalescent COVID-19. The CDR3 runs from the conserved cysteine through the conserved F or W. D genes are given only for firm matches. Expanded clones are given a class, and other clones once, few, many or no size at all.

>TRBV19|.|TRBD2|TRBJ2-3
CASRRQGGPFTDTQYF
TGTGCCAGTAGGAGGCAGGGAGGGCCCTTCACAGATACGCAGTATTTT
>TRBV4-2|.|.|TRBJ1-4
CASSQDYRAGEKLFF
TGTGCCAGCAGCCAAGATTACAGGGCGGGTGAAAAACTGTTTTTT
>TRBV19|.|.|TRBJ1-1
CASSIDRAGARTEAFF
TGTGCCAGTAGTATAGATAGGGCAGGGGCGCGGACTGAAGCTTTCTTT
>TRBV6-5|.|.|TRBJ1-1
CASSYFPFGETEAFF
TGTGCCAGCAGTTACTTTCCCTTCGGGGAGACTGAAGCTTTCTTT
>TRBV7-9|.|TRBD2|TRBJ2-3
CASSWSTAGVTDTQYF
TGTGCCAGCAGCTGGTCTACAGCGGGGGTCACAGATACGCAGTATTTT
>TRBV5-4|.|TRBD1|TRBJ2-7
CASSGPGQGNEQYF
TGTGCCAGCAGCGGACCGGGACAGGGAAACGAGCAGTACTTC
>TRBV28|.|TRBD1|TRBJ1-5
CASRRTGGRGNQPQHF
TGTGCCAGCAGGCGGACAGGGGGCCGTGGCAATCAGCCCCAGCATTTT
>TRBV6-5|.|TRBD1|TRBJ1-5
CASSYRNRGRQPQHF
TGTGCCAGCAGTTACCGTAACAGGGGGCGGCAGCCCCAGCATTTT
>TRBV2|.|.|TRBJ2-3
CASSADYEDTQYF
TGTGCCAGCTCAGCGGACTATGAAGATACGCAGTATTTT
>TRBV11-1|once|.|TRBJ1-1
CASSHRDRSTEAFF
TGTGCCAGCAGCCACAGGGATCGGAGCACTGAAGCTTTCTTT
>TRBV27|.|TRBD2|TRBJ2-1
CASSWGSLAARGEQFF
TGTGCCAGCAGCTGGGGGTCACTAGCGGCGAGGGGCGAGCAGTTCTTC
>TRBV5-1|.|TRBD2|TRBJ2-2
CASCRASGSIDTGELFF
TGCGCCAGCTGCCGGGCTAGCGGGAGTATAGACACCGGGGAGCTGTTTTTT
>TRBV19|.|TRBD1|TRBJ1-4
CASSISGTGPATNEKLFF
TGTGCCAGTAGTATCTCCGGGACAGGGCCTGCAACTAATGAAAAACTGTTTTTT
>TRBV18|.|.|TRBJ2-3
CASSPPGGADTQYF
TGTGCCAGCTCACCACCTGGGGGCGCAGATACGCAGTATTTT
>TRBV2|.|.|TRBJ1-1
CASSVVGGSTEAFF
TGTGCCAGCAGTGTCGTTGGGGGCAGCACTGAAGCTTTCTTT
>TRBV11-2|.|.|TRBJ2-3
CASSLEGTPYKYF
TGTGCCAGCAGCTTAGAGGGGACTCCATATAAGTATTTT
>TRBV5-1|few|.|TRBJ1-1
CASSLGEGNTEAFF
TGCGCCAGCAGCTTGGGAGAGGGGAACACTGAAGCTTTCTTT
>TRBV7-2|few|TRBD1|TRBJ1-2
CASSSTGFITF
TGTGCCAGCAGCTCGACAGGGTTTATAACCTTC
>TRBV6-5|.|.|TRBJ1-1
CASSNREAFF
TGTGCCAGCAGCAACAGGGAAGCTTTCTTT
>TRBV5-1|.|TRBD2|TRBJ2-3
CASSPTGLAGGLTDTQYF
TGCGCCAGCAGCCCCACAGGACTAGCGGGAGGACTCACAGATACGCAGTATTTT
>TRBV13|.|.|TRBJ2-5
CASRSPESRGTQYF
TGTGCCAGCAGGTCCCCGGAGTCGAGAGGGACCCAGTACTTC
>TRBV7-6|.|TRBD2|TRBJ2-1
CASSFQSIQGLAGGNEQFF
TGTGCCAGCAGCTTTCAGAGTATCCAGGGTCTAGCGGGGGGCAATGAGCAGTTCTTC
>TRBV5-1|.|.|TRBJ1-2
CASSLVAANYGYTF
TGCGCCAGCAGCTTGGTGGCAGCTAACTATGGCTACACCTTC
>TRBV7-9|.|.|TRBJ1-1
CASSLWEGSGLNTEAFF
TGTGCCAGCAGCTTATGGGAGGGGTCCGGGTTAAACACTGAAGCTTTCTTT
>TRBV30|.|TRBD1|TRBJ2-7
CAWSDPGQGYEQYF
TGTGCCTGGAGTGATCCGGGACAGGGGTACGAGCAGTACTTC
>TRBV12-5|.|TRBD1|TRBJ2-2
CASGSRTGGNTGELFF
TGTGCTAGTGGCTCCAGGACAGGGGGCAACACCGGGGAGCTGTTTTTT
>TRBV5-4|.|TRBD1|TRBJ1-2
CASSLPPGQGLNYGYTF
TGTGCCAGCAGCTTACCCCCGGGACAGGGCCTTAACTATGGCTACACCTTC
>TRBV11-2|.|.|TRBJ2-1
CASSPGTYNEQFF
TGTGCCAGCAGCCCCGGGACCTACAATGAGCAGTTCTTC
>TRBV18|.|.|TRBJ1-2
CASSPGLDYGYTF
TGTGCCAGCTCACCCGGACTTGACTATGGCTACACCTTC
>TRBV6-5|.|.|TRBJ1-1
CASRRQENTEAFF
TGTGCCAGCAGACGTCAGGAGAACACTGAAGCTTTCTTT
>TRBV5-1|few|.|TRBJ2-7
CASSLALSAYEQYF
TGCGCCAGCAGCTTGGCCTTGTCCGCGTACGAGCAGTACTTC
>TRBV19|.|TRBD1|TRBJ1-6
CASTRYGTGGSSYNSPLHF
TGTGCCAGTACCAGATACGGGACAGGGGGCAGCTCCTATAATTCACCCCTCCACTTT
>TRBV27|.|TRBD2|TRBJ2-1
CASSSPSGGYNEQFF
TGTGCCAGCAGTTCGCCCAGCGGGGGTTACAATGAGCAGTTCTTC
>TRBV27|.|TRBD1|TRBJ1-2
CASSRGPRDREDGYTF
TGTGCCAGCAGTAGGGGCCCAAGGGACAGGGAGGATGGCTACACCTTC